This passage covers 10 T cell receptor beta chains from one sample sequenced in a study of brain metastases from non-small cell lung cancer. Sequenced by immunoSEQ multiplex PCR; TCRdb stores in-frame clones only, minus some. The sample consists of 950 or so clones, around 80% of them appearing once. Sequences were obtained from tumor-adjacent normal tissue. These receptors originate from a donor aged 40 or older with non-small cell lung cancer.

The chain combines TRBV7-8 with TRBJ2-5, with D possibly TRBD2 on 5 matching bases. CDR1 is SGHVS, CDR2 FQNEAQ, per germline. Trimming took 6 bases from V and 7 from J, leaving 18 bases between them. The length of the CDR3 is 14 residues. CDR3 sequence reads: CASRGAGGRWTQYF. CDR3 bases: TGTGCCAGCAGGGGAGCAGGTGGTAGGTGGACCCAGTACTTC. The full variable domain, completed using reference TRBV7-8 and TRBJ2-5, is GAGVSQSPRYKVAKRGQDVALRCDPISGHVSLFWYQQALGQGPEFLTYFQNEAQLDKSGLPSDRFFAERPEGSVSTLKIQRTQQEDSAVYLCASRGAGGRWTQYFGPGTRLLVL.

This chain connects TRBV10-3 to TRBJ1-6; TRBD1 agrees at 11 bases. Germline V gene lookup returns CDR1 ENHRY and CDR2 SYGVKD. The CDR3 is 15 residues long. Germline trimming cut 5 bases from V and 6 bases from J; bases unmatched to any gene: 3. In nucleotides, the CDR3 is TGTGCCATCAGTTCCGGGACAGGGGGTAATTCACCCCTCCACTTT. This encodes CAISSGTGGNSPLHF.

The gene calls are TRBV30 and TRBJ1-1; no reliable D call. Trimming took off 0 bases at V and 4 bases at J, with 9 bases between the two ends. Germline V lookup: CDR1 GTSNPN, CDR2 SVGIG (reference sequence). The CDR3 sequence is 13 residues long. Written as DNA, the CDR3 is TGTGCCTGGAGTGTATGGCAGGCCACTGAAGCTTTCTTT. Its protein product is CAWSVWQATEAFF.

J is TRBJ2-3 and V is TRBV29-1; D remains ambiguous. The CDR3 contains 13 residues. CDR1 is SQVTM and CDR2 is ANQGSEA in the germline V gene. V was cut by 5 bases and J by 2 bases, with 11 bases left in between. CDR3 bases: TGCAGCGTTAGCACTGGTTCCACAGATACGCAGTATTTT. Protein sequence: CSVSTGSTDTQYF.

This clone was seen only a few times. V usage is TRBV9 and J usage is TRBJ2-5, with D possibly TRBD1 on 5 matching bases. The CDR3 spans 13 residues. Germline V CDR1 and CDR2: SGDLS, YYNGEE. V lost 3 bases and J 0 bases, leaving 6 bases between the germline ends. CDR3 nucleotide sequence: TGTGCCAGCAGCGAGGACAACCAAGAGACCCAGTACTTC. Protein: CASSEDNQETQYF.

The chain employs TRBV29-1 and TRBJ2-1; 16 bases align to TRBD2. The germline V gene encodes CDR1 SQVTM and CDR2 ANQGSEA. V lost 6 bases and J lost 7; bases outside the gene matches: 9. CDR3 length: 16 residues. The chain's CDR3 is CSVPGLAGGPGNEQFF. The CDR3 nucleotides read TGCAGCGTGCCGGGACTAGCGGGAGGGCCGGGTAATGAGCAGTTCTTC.

To note about this clone: Distinct nucleotide sequences in the sample also encode this CDR3. The chain couples TRBV9 to TRBJ1-5; tentatively, D is TRBD1 (5 bases). CDR1 is SGDLS, CDR2 YYNGEE, per germline. V was clipped by 0 bases and J by 3 bases, with 7 bases between them. CDR3 size: 14 residues. CDR3 nucleotide sequence: TGTGCCAGCAGCGTAGAGGACAACAATCAGCCCCAGCATTTT. It translates to CASSVEDNNQPQHF.

This clone qualifies as large (0.1 to 1%). This same CDR3 is encoded by further DNA sequences in the sample. V is TRBV10-3 and J is TRBJ2-7; 7 bases match TRBD2. Germline trimming cut 0 bases from V and 3 bases from J; bases unmatched to any gene: 2. This CDR3 spans 14 amino acids. Germline V gene lookup returns CDR1 ENHRY and CDR2 SYGVKD. The CDR3 reads CAISESGLVYEQYF. CDR3 bases: TGTGCCATCAGTGAGTCTGGACTAGTCTACGAGCAGTACTTC.

The V and J genes are TRBV6-5 and TRBJ1-1, with a weak D call TRBD1 (6 bases). The CDR3 contains 14 residues. Germline CDR1 MNHEY, CDR2 SVGAGI. Trimming shortened V by 8 bases and J by 0 bases, and 13 bases separated the two germline ends. CDR3 in amino acids: CASSVGQLNTEAFF. The CDR3 DNA reads as TGTGCCAGCTCAGTAGGACAGCTGAACACTGAAGCTTTCTTT.

There are a few counts of this clone. The CDR3 sequence is CASSVDRTNTGELFF. CDR3 coding DNA: TGTGCCAGCAGCGTAGACAGGACGAACACCGGGGAGCTGTTTTTT. This sequence joins TRBV7-6 and TRBJ2-2; TRBD1 is a possible D gene (6 bases). V gave up 5 bases and J gave up 0 bases, with 10 bases separating them. Germline V lookup: CDR1 SGHVS, CDR2 FNYEAQ. This CDR3 region has 15 residues.